The source of this T cell receptor (beta chain) is a study of T and B cells in COVID-19 patients. Study-level information: Peripheral blood came from COVID-19 patients with active infection or after recovery.

Turning to this clonotype: The target antigen is unknown.

From blood, about 240-550 ng of genomic DNA served as TRB template. Regarding the study as a whole: In COVID-19 patients, T cell receptor beta variable and joining gene use was reportedly strongly skewed.

TRB rearrangements were amplified by multiplex PCR with BIOMED2 TRB-A/B primers. TCRdb used MiXCR to reprocess the multiplex PCR reads, holding one entry per CDR3 protein. The profile shows 20,000 to 25,000 distinct CDR3 sequences, approximately 29% of them singletons. CDR1 and CDR2 from the germline V gene are DFQATT and SNEGSKA (reference sequence). V shed 2 bases, J shed 8 bases, and the junction held 1 base outside the gene matches. This CDR3 contains 12 residues. Sequenced material: blood. The origin of this receptor is a human donor who had recovered from COVID-19. This chain connects TRBV20-1 to TRBJ2-2, with 8 bases lining up with TRBD2. The CDR3 sequence is CSARREGGELFF. The CDR3 DNA is TGCAGTGCTAGACGGGAGGGGGGGGAGCTGTTTTTT.